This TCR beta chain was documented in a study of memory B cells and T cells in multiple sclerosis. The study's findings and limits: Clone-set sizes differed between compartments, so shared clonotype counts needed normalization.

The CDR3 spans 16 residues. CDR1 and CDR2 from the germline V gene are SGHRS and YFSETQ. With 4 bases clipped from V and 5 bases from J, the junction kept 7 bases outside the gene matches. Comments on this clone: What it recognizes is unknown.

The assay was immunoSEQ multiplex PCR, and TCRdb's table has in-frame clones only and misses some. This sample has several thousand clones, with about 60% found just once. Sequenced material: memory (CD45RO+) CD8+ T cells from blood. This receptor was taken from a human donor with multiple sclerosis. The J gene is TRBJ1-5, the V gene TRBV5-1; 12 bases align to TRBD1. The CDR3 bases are TGCGCCAGCAGCCTCGGGACAGGGGGCGTCGATCAGCCCCAGCATTTT. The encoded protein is CASSLGTGGVDQPQHF. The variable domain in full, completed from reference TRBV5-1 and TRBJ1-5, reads KAGVTQTPRYLIKTRGQQVTLSCSPISGHRSVSWYQQTPGQGLQFLFEYFSETQRNKGNFPGRFSGRQFSNSRSEMNVSTLELGDSALYLCASSLGTGGVDQPQHFGDGTRLSIL.